These T cell receptor beta chains were read from a single sample in a study of blood T cell repertoires in COVID-19. Here immunoSEQ multiplex PCR was the method, and the copy in TCRdb shows in-frame clones only, minus some. The repertoire consists of more than 95,000 clones, with 90% occurring once and the leading ten covering about 1.7%. The specimen sequenced was peripheral blood. The receptor set was obtained from a man aged 60 to 69 with acute or convalescent COVID-19. The CDR3 runs from the conserved cysteine through the conserved F or W. A D gene is named only where the DNA matches it firmly. Only part of the rows carry a size: once, few, many, or a class if the clone is expanded.

>TRBJ1-6|TRBV7-8|17|-|many
CASSYKDRIYYNSPLHF
TGTGCCAGCAGCTACAAAGACAGGATCTACTATAATTCACCCCTCCACTTT
>TRBJ1-2|TRBV20-1|12|-|-
CSASGPNYGYTF
TGCAGTGCTAGTGGTCCGAACTATGGCTACACCTTC
>TRBJ1-1|TRBV10-3|14|TRBD1|-
CAISKGQVNTEAFF
TGTGCCATCAGTAAGGGACAGGTGAACACTGAAGCTTTCTTT
>TRBJ1-2|TRBV6-1|16|TRBD1|-
CASSGNPGQGFYGYTF
TGTGCCAGCAGTGGAAACCCGGGACAGGGCTTCTATGGCTACACCTTC
>TRBJ1-2|TRBV12-3/TRBV12-4|13|TRBD1|-
CASRTRDSYGYTF
TGTGCCAGCAGGACCCGGGACAGCTATGGCTACACCTTC
>TRBJ2-5|TRBV5-1|14|-|-
CASSLDRGAETQYF
TGCGCCAGCAGCTTGGATCGGGGAGCGGAGACCCAGTACTTC
>TRBJ1-1|TRBV6-5|12|-|-
CASSSRRGEAFF
TGTGCCAGCAGTTCCCGACGAGGTGAAGCTTTCTTT
>TRBJ2-1|TRBV7-9|14|TRBD1|-
CASSLTGTDNEQFF
TGTGCCAGCAGCCTAACCGGGACAGACAATGAGCAGTTCTTC
>TRBJ1-1|TRBV27|15|TRBD1|-
CASSPRQGVNTEAFF
TGTGCCAGCAGTCCCCGACAGGGGGTGAACACTGAAGCTTTCTTT
>TRBJ1-1|TRBV3-1/TRBV3-2|13|-|-
CASSQNRGAEAFF
TGTGCCAGCAGCCAAAACCGGGGGGCTGAAGCTTTCTTT
>TRBJ2-1|TRBV11-3|17|-|once
CASSPKWGDENYNEQFF
TGTGCCAGCAGCCCCAAGTGGGGGGACGAGAACTACAATGAGCAGTTCTTC
>TRBJ2-4|TRBV27|14|-|-
CASSPSGQKNIQYF
TGTGCCAGCAGTCCCTCGGGACAAAAAAACATTCAGTACTTC
>TRBJ2-2|TRBV19|15|TRBD1|-
CASSVGQADTGELFF
TGTGCCAGTAGTGTCGGACAGGCAGACACCGGGGAGCTGTTTTTT
>TRBJ1-4|TRBV11-2|14|TRBD1|once
CASSPDRATGKLFF
TGTGCCAGCAGCCCGGACAGGGCGACAGGGAAACTGTTTTTT
>TRBJ1-2|TRBV7-2|13|TRBD1|once
CASSLEGARGYTF
TGTGCCAGCAGCTTGGAGGGGGCGAGAGGCTACACCTTC
>TRBJ2-3|TRBV7-2|12|-|-
CASSPSTDTQYF
TGTGCCAGCAGCCCGAGCACAGATACGCAGTATTTT
>TRBJ1-1|TRBV7-8|15|TRBD1|-
CASSYRTGGGGEAFF
TGTGCCAGCAGCTACCGGACAGGGGGTGGTGGTGAAGCTTTCTTT
>TRBJ1-2|TRBV18|14|-|-
CASSPSQGQRGYTF
TGTGCCAGCTCACCAAGCCAGGGGCAGCGGGGCTACACCTTC
>TRBJ2-1|TRBV6-5|13|-|once
CASSSDRIHEQFF
TGTGCCAGCAGCTCTGACAGGATCCATGAGCAGTTCTTC
>TRBJ1-2|TRBV6-4|14|TRBD1|-
CASRESGTGDGYTF
TGTGCCAGCAGGGAGTCCGGGACAGGGGATGGCTACACCTTC
>TRBJ1-2|TRBV5-1|14|-|-
CASTLEGGLRGYTF
TGCGCCAGCACCCTCGAAGGGGGTTTACGGGGCTACACCTTC
>TRBJ1-2|TRBV6-5|13|-|few
CASTPDRTGVNTF
TGTGCCAGCACCCCCGATCGTACAGGAGTCAACACCTTC
>TRBJ1-1|TRBV6-1|15|-|-
CASSETTGENTEAFF
TGTGCCAGCAGTGAGACCACGGGGGAGAACACTGAAGCTTTCTTT
>TRBJ1-2|TRBV5-1|14|-|-
CASRQDPDSYGYTF
TGCGCCAGCAGACAGGACCCAGATAGCTATGGCTACACCTTC
>TRBJ2-1|TRBV5-4|17|TRBD2|-
CASSLPPRSGGINEQFF
TGTGCCAGCAGCTTGCCCCCGCGGAGCGGGGGGATCAATGAGCAGTTCTTC
>TRBJ1-4|TRBV21-1|18|-|-
CASSNGQGMPVIDEKLFF
TGTGCCAGCAGCAACGGACAGGGAATGCCAGTTATCGATGAAAAACTGTTTTTT
>TRBJ2-3|TRBV5-6|16|TRBD2|-
CASSLGLAGGSDTQYF
TGTGCCAGCAGCTTGGGACTAGCGGGGGGGTCAGATACGCAGTATTTT
>TRBJ2-1|TRBV7-9|16|TRBD2|once
CASSATSGGEGNEQFF
TGTGCCAGCAGCGCGACTAGCGGGGGGGAGGGCAATGAGCAGTTCTTC